Below, 2 T cell receptor beta chains from the same sample are listed, as sequenced in a study of cytomegalovirus exposure and HLA in healthy donors. The PCR had 60 Vbeta and 13 Jbeta primers. The data were produced by immunoSEQ multiplex PCR, yet TCRdb's version contains in-frame clones alone and is incomplete. Of more than 100,000 clones in the sample, approximately 61% are singletons; the top ten hold 2% to 2.5%. Specimen: PBMCs. Receptors were obtained from a woman between 40 and 50 years old in good health and CMV-seronegative.

The chain recombines TRBV5-4 with TRBJ1-1; the D is unclear. Looked up from germline, CDR1 is SGHNT and CDR2 is YYREEE (reference sequence). CDR3 size: 13 residues. Trimming pared 1 base from V and 2 bases from J, leaving 6 bases between. The CDR3 nucleotides read TGTGCCAGCAGCTTGCAACAAAACACTGAAGCTTTCTTT. Its translation is CASSLQQNTEAFF.

This chain uses TRBV7-3 with TRBJ1-6; the D gene is possibly TRBD1 (6 bases). Germline V lookup: CDR1 SGHTA, CDR2 FQGTGA. The CDR3 extends over 14 amino acids. Trimming pared 4 bases from V and 7 bases from J, leaving 11 bases between. CDR3 sequence reads: CASSSGQPNSPLHF. Written as DNA, the CDR3 is TGTGCCAGCAGCTCTGGACAGCCGAATTCACCCCTCCACTTT. Supplemented by reference TRBV7-3 and TRBJ1-6, the full variable domain reads GAGVSQTPSNKVTEKGKYVELRCDPISGHTALYWYRQSLGQGPEFLIYFQGTGAADDSGLPNDRFFAVRPEGSVSTLKIQRTERGDSAVYLCASSSGQPNSPLHFGNGTRLTVT.